Listed below are T cell receptor beta chains from one sample, sequenced in a study of T cell responses to AZD1222 COVID-19 vaccine. Measured with immunoSEQ multiplex PCR; TCRdb has only the in-frame clones, and not every one. The profile covers roughly 85,000 clones, with approximately 88% appearing a single time and roughly 5% taken by the ten largest. The specimen was peripheral blood, collected on day 0 of MenACWY control vaccination. The receptors shown here come from an adult in good health. CDR3s include the opening cysteine and the closing phenylalanine or tryptophan. The D gene is left open where the match is weak. Size is omitted from some rows. Given values are once, few, many or a class for expanded clones.

NA	NA	TRBV18	TRBJ2-3	13	TGTGCCAGCTCACCTAACGTGATGGATACGCAGTATTTT	CASSPNVMDTQYF
NA	NA	TRBV6-5	TRBJ2-7	15	TGTGCCAGCAGTCCCCCCCCCGTAGGGGATTACGAGCAGTACTTC	CASSPPPVGDYEQYF
NA	NA	TRBV11-3	TRBJ2-2	14	TGTGCCAGCACCGCAGGGGTGAGCGGCGGGGAGCTGTTTTTT	CASTAGVSGGELFF
NA	NA	TRBV19	TRBJ1-1	15	TGTGCCAGTAGTAGCGGGGGACTCGGACGCACTGAAGCTTTCTTT	CASSSGGLGRTEAFF
TRBD2	NA	TRBV3-1/TRBV3-2	TRBJ2-4	16	TGTGCCAGCAGCCCCGCGGGACTAGTAGTCAAAAACATTCAGTACTTC	CASSPAGLVVKNIQYF
TRBD1	NA	TRBV5-1	TRBJ2-2	15	TGCGCCAGCAGCTCGATGGGACAGTCCACCGGGGAGCTGTTTTTT	CASSSMGQSTGELFF
TRBD1	NA	TRBV24-1	TRBJ2-3	15	TGTGCCACCAGTGACGCGGGACAGGGAGGAGATACGCAGTATTTT	CATSDAGQGGDTQYF
NA	few	TRBV9	TRBJ2-5	15	TGTGCCAGCACCCCGGGACACGGCCCCGAAGAGACCCAGTACTTC	CASTPGHGPEETQYF
NA	NA	TRBV11-2	TRBJ2-5	16	TGTGCCAGCTCCCTCCGGCGGGGCAGGGCAGGCGAGACCCAGTACTTC	CASSLRRGRAGETQYF
TRBD2	NA	TRBV6-2/TRBV6-3	TRBJ2-1	16	TGTGCCAGCAGTACCGGGACTAGCGGTTCCTACAATGAGCAGTTCTTC	CASSTGTSGSYNEQFF
TRBD1	NA	TRBV14	TRBJ1-6	15	TGTGCCAGCAGCCCGACAGGGCCTGGGAATTCACCCCTCCACTTT	CASSPTGPGNSPLHF
NA	NA	TRBV2	TRBJ2-2	14	TGTGCCAGCAGTGACAGGTCAAACACCGGGGAGCTGTTTTTT	CASSDRSNTGELFF
NA	NA	TRBV9	TRBJ1-2	14	TGTGCCAGCAGCGTAGCACAGGGTTTGGATGGCTACACCTTC	CASSVAQGLDGYTF
NA	NA	TRBV5-1	TRBJ1-5	13	TGCGCCAGCAGCTTGGATAGCAATCAGCCCCAGCATTTT	CASSLDSNQPQHF
TRBD2	NA	TRBV4-2	TRBJ2-3	16	TGTGCCAGCAGCCAAGGGCCTAGCGGGGGCACAGATACGCAGTATTTT	CASSQGPSGGTDTQYF
NA	NA	TRBV7-2	TRBJ1-3	14	TGTGCCAGCAGCTTCCGGAGAGACGGAAACACCATATATTTT	CASSFRRDGNTIYF
NA	once	TRBV5-6	TRBJ2-3	14	TGTGCCAGCAGCTTTGTTCGCGGCACAGATACGCAGTATTTT	CASSFVRGTDTQYF
NA	NA	TRBV7-9	TRBJ2-7	13	TGTGCCAGCAGCTTACCCACTAGTTCCGAGCAGTACTTC	CASSLPTSSEQYF
NA	NA	TRBV21-1	TRBJ2-2	15	TGTGCCAGCATCCCCCTGGGGGCGAACACCGGGGAGCTGTTTTTT	CASIPLGANTGELFF
NA	NA	TRBV20-1	TRBJ1-2	11	TGCAGTGCTAGGGCAGGCTCGGGCTACACCTTC	CSARAGSGYTF
TRBD1	NA	TRBV6-2/TRBV6-3	TRBJ2-4	17	TGTGCCAGCAGTGCGCAACAGGGGATTCTAGCCAAAAACATTCAGTACTTC	CASSAQQGILAKNIQYF
NA	NA	TRBV11-3	TRBJ2-2	14	TGTGCCAGCAGCTTGGACGCAGTGGCCGGGGAGCTGTTTTTT	CASSLDAVAGELFF
NA	NA	TRBV5-1	TRBJ1-1	14	TGCGCCAGCATGGTGACAACTGCGAACACTGAAGCTTTCTTT	CASMVTTANTEAFF
NA	NA	TRBV3-1/TRBV3-2	TRBJ1-1	12	TGTGCCAGCAGCCAGGGGAACACTGAAGCTTTCTTT	CASSQGNTEAFF
NA	NA	TRBV5-6	TRBJ1-1	14	TGTGCCAGCAGCTTTTTACAGGTGAACACTGAAGCTTTCTTT	CASSFLQVNTEAFF
TRBD1	once	TRBV7-2	TRBJ1-1	15	TGTGCCAGCAGCTTAGCACAGGGGAAGGGGACTGAAGCTTTCTTT	CASSLAQGKGTEAFF
NA	NA	TRBV20-1	TRBJ1-1	10	TGCAGTCGAGGGGAGGATAAAGCTTTCTTT	CSRGEDKAFF
NA	NA	TRBV4-3	TRBJ2-5	15	TGCGCCAGCAGCCAAGATTTGGCCTTGAAAGAGACCCAGTACTTC	CASSQDLALKETQYF
TRBD1	NA	TRBV4-1	TRBJ1-4	16	TGCGCCAGCAGCCCCCAAACAGGGGCAACTAATGAAAAACTGTTTTTT	CASSPQTGATNEKLFF
TRBD2	NA	TRBV7-9	TRBJ2-7	14	TGTGCCACCAGGACTAGCGGGGGGTCCGGCGAGCAGTACTTC	CATRTSGGSGEQYF
NA	NA	TRBV7-2	TRBJ1-1	15	TGTGCCAGCAGCTTAGGCCGGGGACAGAACACTGAAGCTTTCTTT	CASSLGRGQNTEAFF
NA	once	TRBV10-2	TRBJ1-5	14	TGCGCCAGCAACCCATCAGCAGCTTATCAGCCCCAGCATTTT	CASNPSAAYQPQHF
TRBD2	NA	TRBV29-1	TRBJ2-5	12	TGCAGCGTTCTGAGGAGCGGGGGGGTCCAGTACTTC	CSVLRSGGVQYF
NA	NA	TRBV14	TRBJ1-2	16	TGTGCCAGCAGCCAAGTCGGGATGACGGTGAACTATGGCTACACCTTC	CASSQVGMTVNYGYTF
NA	NA	TRBV6-6	TRBJ1-1	13	TGTGCCAGCAGTTACGGGTCCGTCGGTGAAGCTTTCTTT	CASSYGSVGEAFF
TRBD1	NA	TRBV7-2	TRBJ2-7	15	TGTGCCAGCAGCCTCACAAGACAGGGGGTTCACGAGCAGTACTTC	CASSLTRQGVHEQYF
NA	medium-sized	TRBV16	TRBJ1-5	12	TGTGCCAGCAGCCAATTAAGTGCGGCCCAGCATTTT	CASSQLSAAQHF
NA	NA	TRBV5-1	TRBJ1-5	15	TGCGCCAGCAGCTTGGAAGGGCAGGGCAATCAGCCCCAGCATTTT	CASSLEGQGNQPQHF
NA	NA	TRBV12-3/TRBV12-4	TRBJ1-2	13	TGTGCCAGCAGTTTAGGTCAGACGAATGGCTACACCTTC	CASSLGQTNGYTF
NA	few	TRBV11-2	TRBJ2-5	13	TGTGCCAGCAGCTTAGGAGCAACAGACCGCGGGTACTTC	CASSLGATDRGYF
NA	NA	TRBV7-2	TRBJ2-7	15	TGTGCCAGCAGCCAAGGAGACAAGGGAGGTTACGAGCAGTACTTC	CASSQGDKGGYEQYF
NA	NA	TRBV27	TRBJ1-2	15	TGTGCCAGCAGTCCGCAGGGTGTAAGAAACTATGGCTACACCTTC	CASSPQGVRNYGYTF
NA	NA	TRBV6-2/TRBV6-3	TRBJ1-3	16	TGTGCCAGCAGTCCGGCGGGATTTTCGCCTGGAAACACCATATATTTT	CASSPAGFSPGNTIYF
TRBD1	NA	TRBV6-5	TRBJ1-2	14	TGTGCCAGCAGTCCCACCGGGACAGGCTATGGCTACACCTTC	CASSPTGTGYGYTF
NA	NA	TRBV10-2	TRBJ2-5	15	TGCGCCAGCAGTGAGTCGGTAGAGGGGTACGAGACCCAGTACTTC	CASSESVEGYETQYF
NA	few	TRBV11-2	TRBJ1-1	17	TGTGCCAGCAGCTTAAGGGCTGGGAGGGGCCTGAACACTGAAGCTTTCTTT	CASSLRAGRGLNTEAFF
TRBD1	NA	TRBV18	TRBJ1-3	17	TGTGCCAGCTCACCAATACAGGGGACATTCTCTGGAAACACCATATATTTT	CASSPIQGTFSGNTIYF
NA	few	TRBV18	TRBJ1-4	21	TGTGCCAGCTCACCCCTGGGCTCTTCAGGGGTTCGTGGTGCAACTAATGAAAAACTGTTTTTT	CASSPLGSSGVRGATNEKLFF
NA	NA	TRBV5-5	TRBJ1-5	16	TGTGCCAGCAGCTTGGCCGGGGACTATAGCAATCAGCCCCAGCATTTT	CASSLAGDYSNQPQHF
NA	NA	TRBV9	TRBJ2-5	13	TGTGCCAGCAGCGTAGGAGGGGTAGAGACCCAGTACTTC	CASSVGGVETQYF
NA	NA	TRBV7-2	TRBJ1-3	16	TGTGCCAGCAGCTTAGCAGCGGGGCGAGGGAGAAACACCATATATTTT	CASSLAAGRGRNTIYF
TRBD1	NA	TRBV19	TRBJ2-1	13	TGTGCCAGTAGTATATTAGGGGGCTATGAGCAGTTCTTC	CASSILGGYEQFF
NA	few	TRBV9	TRBJ1-4	12	TGTGCCAGCAGCCCGGGGGGAGAAAAACTGTTTTTT	CASSPGGEKLFF
TRBD2	NA	TRBV18	TRBJ2-7	14	TGTGCCAGCTCACCAGGGGGGGTTTCCTACGAGCAGTACTTC	CASSPGGVSYEQYF
NA	NA	TRBV6-5	TRBJ1-1	15	TGTGCCAGCAGTATTCCGGGGGGTGGGAACACTGAAGCTTTCTTT	CASSIPGGGNTEAFF
NA	NA	TRBV4-3	TRBJ1-2	14	TGCGCCAGCAGCCAGACGACGGACCACTATGGCTACACCTTC	CASSQTTDHYGYTF
NA	NA	TRBV2	TRBJ1-6	14	TGTGCCACCAGGCGGGGCAGCAATAATTCACCCCTCCACTTT	CATRRGSNNSPLHF
NA	NA	TRBV6-5	TRBJ2-5	15	TGTGCCAGCAGTCGAGGGTACGAAGGCAAAAAGACCCAGTACTTC	CASSRGYEGKKTQYF